These 24 T cell receptor beta chains came from one sample sequenced in a study of identical twins. One entry per CDR3 protein, called by TCRdb with MiXCR from the 5' RACE reads. This sample has just under 550,000 distinct CDR3 sequences, with 13% to 15% found just once. This sample also appeared in a second study, on yellow fever vaccine responses in identical twins.

Sequenced: CD4+ T cells sorted from blood. These receptors were obtained from a woman aged 18-29 years in good health.

Only a few counts were recorded for this clonotype. The CDR3 coding sequence is TGTGCCAGCAACCGGGGTAGCGGGGGCTTAAACAATGAGCAGTTCTTC. This encodes CASNRGSGGLNNEQFF. The V call is TRBV12-3 or TRBV12-4, the J call TRBJ2-1; 9 positions match TRBD2. This CDR3 contains 16 residues. The J segment lost 5 bases and the V segment lost 7 bases, leaving 12 bases of the junction unmatched.

This clonotype was counted a few times. This sequence joins TRBV6-1 and TRBJ1-4, with a possible D match to TRBD1 (6 bases). The CDR3 consists of 14 residues. Germline V lookup: CDR1 MNHNS, CDR2 SASEGT. Trimming shortened V by 10 bases and J by 0 bases, and 12 bases separated the two germline ends. The CDR3, as DNA: TGTGCCACCAGAGGACAGACAACTAATGAAAAACTGTTTTTT. Translation: CATRGQTTNEKLFF.

This clonotype appeared a few times. The chain employs TRBV6-1 and TRBJ1-2; D is uncertain. The germline gives CDR1 MNHNS, CDR2 SASEGT. Trimming took off 9 bases at V and 2 bases at J, with 13 bases between the two ends. This CDR3 contains 13 residues. In DNA form, the CDR3 reads TGTGCCAGTTTCGGGCGCGGAAACTATGGCTACACCTTC. Residues: CASFGRGNYGYTF.

This CDR3 reads CASNQGNYGYTF. CDR3 in DNA: TGTGCCAGTAATCAGGGGAACTATGGCTACACCTTC. V is TRBV19 and J is TRBJ1-2; D is possibly TRBD1 (6 bases). The V end was cut by 7 bases, the J end by 2 bases, with 8 bases between. The CDR3 runs 12 residues. The germline V gene has CDR1 LNHDA and CDR2 SQIVND (reference sequence). Complete variable domain (other parts from reference TRBV19 and TRBJ1-2): DGGITQSPKYLFRKEGQNVTLSCEQNLNHDAMYWYRQDPGQGLRLIYYSQIVNDFQKGDIAEGYSVSREKKESFPLTVTSAQKNPTAFYLCASNQGNYGYTFGSGTRLTVV.

This clonotype was seen a few times. V is TRBV5-1 and J is TRBJ1-1; D is unclear. Deletions cut 4 bases from V and 1 base from J, with 11 bases between. This CDR3 is 14 amino acids long. CDR1 and CDR2 (germline): SGHRS, YFSETQ. Here the CDR3 reads CASSILDWNTEAFF. CDR3 nucleotides: TGCGCCAGCAGCATCTTGGACTGGAACACTGAAGCTTTCTTT.

The sample holds many counts of this clonotype. This chain joins TRBV12-5 and TRBJ2-1; D unclear. Germline CDR1 and CDR2: LGHNT and FRNRAP. The CDR3 is 12 amino acids. Trimming stripped 6 bases from V and 0 bases from J, with 3 bases between. CDR3 nucleotide sequence: TGTGCTAGTGGGATCTCCTACAATGAGCAGTTCTTC. The encoded protein is CASGISYNEQFF.

The chain employs TRBV3-1 and TRBJ2-1, with 11 positions matching TRBD2. This CDR3 comprises 16 residues. Trimming at V came to 5 bases and at J to 6 bases, leaving 9 bases not matched to a gene. Germline lookup yields CDR1 LGHDT and CDR2 YNNKEL (reference sequence). The DNA of the CDR3 is TGTGCCAGCAGCTCGGGACTAGCGGAAACCTTCAATGAGCAGTTCTTC. Translating gives CASSSGLAETFNEQFF.

This clonotype was found many times. V and J are TRBV3-1 and TRBJ1-1; TRBD1 aligns across 7 bases. J gave up 8 bases and V 3 bases, and 3 bases lay outside the gene matches. Germline loops: CDR1 LGHDT, CDR2 YNNKEL (reference sequence). The CDR3 sequence is 12 residues long. CDR3 amino acids: CASSQTGTEAFF. The CDR3 nucleotides read TGTGCCAGCAGCCAGACAGGGACCGAAGCTTTCTTT. The full variable domain, rest sourced from reference TRBV3-1 and TRBJ1-1, is DTAVSQTPKYLVTQMGNDKSIKCEQNLGHDTMYWYKQDSKKFLKIMFSYNNKELIINETVPNRFSPKSPDKAHLNLHINSLELGDSAVYFCASSQTGTEAFFGQGTRLTVV.

This clonotype showed up just a few times. This chain joins TRBV10-3 and TRBJ1-2; TRBD1 matches 9 bases. The J segment lost 6 bases and the V segment lost 5 bases, leaving 10 bases of the junction unmatched. Germline V CDR1 and CDR2: ENHRY, SYGVKD. This CDR3 region has 15 residues. Here the CDR3 reads CAISQQGAIGDGYTF. The DNA of the CDR3 is TGTGCCATCAGTCAACAGGGGGCGATTGGGGATGGCTACACCTTC.

This clonotype was counted at least ten times. The chain joins TRBV24-1 to TRBJ2-7; perhaps TRBD1 as D (5 bases). The V and J ends lost 6 bases and 2 bases respectively, with 16 bases between them. CDR1 and CDR2 from the germline V gene are KGHDR and SFDVKD. The CDR3 is made up of 15 amino acids. In nucleotides, the CDR3 is TGTGCCACCAGTCTAGGGGAAAGTCCAACCTACGAGCAGTACTTC. Translating gives CATSLGESPTYEQYF.

The rearrangement joins TRBV7-9 to TRBJ2-7, with 7 bases aligning to TRBD2. V lost 1 base and J lost 3; bases outside the gene matches: 9. The CDR3 runs 16 residues. CDR1 and CDR2 (germline): SEHNR, FQNEAQ (reference sequence). The CDR3 nucleotides read TGTGCCAGCAGCTTAGGGCTATCGGCGGGAGTCTACGAGCAGTACTTC. Its protein is CASSLGLSAGVYEQYF.

The chain has TRBV15 and TRBJ2-1; 14 bases fit TRBD2. Trimming took 3 bases from V and 15 from J; bases not matched to a gene: 10. This CDR3 is built from 15 residues. In germline, CDR1 is LNHNV, CDR2 YYDKDF (reference sequence). CDR3 region: CATSSRTSGGPEWFF. CDR3 in DNA: TGTGCCACCAGCAGTCGGACTAGCGGGGGGCCCGAGTGGTTCTTC.

The rearrangement uses TRBV11-1 and TRBJ2-7; D is uncertain. The germline CDR1 and CDR2 sequences are SGHAT and FQDESV (reference sequence). The V end lost 1 base, the J end lost 5 bases, and 6 bases lay between the germline ends. CDR3 length: 12 residues. The CDR3 loop is CASSLDGNEQYF. The CDR3 coding sequence is TGTGCCAGCAGCTTAGATGGGAACGAGCAGTACTTC.

The rearrangement uses TRBV29-1 and TRBJ2-1; 8 positions agree with TRBD1. CDR1 and CDR2 (germline): SQVTM, ANQGSEA. Losses at the gene ends were 2 bases for V and 1 base for J; bases not matched to a gene: 7. The CDR3 loop spans 16 amino acids. The CDR3: CSVESRTGGSYNEQFF. CDR3 DNA: TGCAGCGTTGAATCCCGAACAGGGGGTTCCTACAATGAGCAGTTCTTC.

In its sample, this clonotype was seen many times. This sequence joins TRBV29-1 and TRBJ1-2, with 9 bases aligning to TRBD1. This CDR3 region has 13 residues. Trimming took 7 bases from V and 3 from J; bases not matched to a gene: 6. From germline, CDR1 is SQVTM and CDR2 ANQGSEA. The CDR3 DNA follows: TGCAGCGCTACGACAGGGGGGGACTATGGCTACACCTTC. This gives the protein CSATTGGDYGYTF.

This clonotype was seen more than once but under ten times. The CDR3 DNA is TGTGCCACCCGGGACACTCGGGAGCAGTACTTC. It is translated as CATRDTREQYF. The chain uses TRBV10-3 and TRBJ2-7; tentative D call: TRBD1 (6 bases). Between the trimmed V and J ends, which lost 10 bases and 7 bases, there was a span of 14 bases. In germline, CDR1 is ENHRY, CDR2 SYGVKD. This CDR3 comprises 11 residues.

The V call is TRBV27, the J call TRBJ2-1, with a possible D match to TRBD1 (6 bases). V lost 7 bases, J lost 9 bases, and 19 bases lay in between. CDR3 length: 14 amino acids. Per germline, CDR1 MNHEY and CDR2 SMNVEV (reference sequence). The CDR3, as DNA: TGTGCCAGCAACCAGGGGCGGTCAGGTGGTGAGCAGTTCTTC. It is translated as CASNQGRSGGEQFF.

In this sample, this clonotype turned up a few times. This chain uses TRBV3-1 with TRBJ2-2; tentative D call: TRBD2 (5 bases). The CDR3 loop spans 15 amino acids. Trimming left V 7 bases short and J 2 bases short, with 14 bases between. Germline V CDR1 and CDR2: LGHDT, YNNKEL (reference sequence). The CDR3 loop is CASTKTNLNTGELFF. In nucleotides, the CDR3 is TGTGCCAGCACCAAGACTAACTTAAACACCGGGGAGCTGTTTTTT.

The gene calls are TRBV20-1 and TRBJ2-4; no clear D gene. In germline, CDR1 is DFQATT, CDR2 SNEGSKA (reference sequence). This CDR3 is built from 13 residues. V was pared by 6 bases and J by 3 bases, with 12 bases between. The CDR3 nucleotides read TGCAGTGCCCACGGTCAGGACAAAAACATTCAGTACTTC. Protein product: CSAHGQDKNIQYF.

This clonotype was picked up a small number of times. The rearrangement uses TRBV10-1 and TRBJ1-5, with a possible D match to TRBD1 (6 bases). V was trimmed by 6 bases and J by 5 bases, leaving 17 bases between them. The CDR3 totals 15 residues. Per germline, CDR1 WNHNN and CDR2 SYGVQD (reference sequence). CDR3: CASRGVQGVDQPQHF. The CDR3 coding sequence is TGCGCCAGCAGGGGAGTACAGGGCGTGGATCAGCCCCAGCATTTT.

The J gene is TRBJ2-1, the V gene TRBV7-6; 10 positions match TRBD2. V lost 2 bases and J lost 4; bases outside the gene matches: 17. Germline loops: CDR1 SGHVS, CDR2 FNYEAQ. This CDR3 region has 20 residues. The CDR3 region is CASSLMGLAGAFSSYNEQFF. Written as DNA, the CDR3 is TGTGCCAGCAGCTTAATGGGTCTAGCGGGGGCCTTCTCATCATACAATGAGCAGTTCTTC. The full variable domain, rest sourced from reference TRBV7-6 and TRBJ2-1, is GAGVSQSPRYKVTKRGQDVALRCDPISGHVSLYWYRQALGQGPEFLTYFNYEAQQDKSGLPNDRFSAERPEGSISTLTIQRTEQRDSAMYRCASSLMGLAGAFSSYNEQFFGPGTRLTVL.

This clonotype was counted between two and nine times. This chain connects TRBV19 to TRBJ2-3, with 12 bases matching TRBD2. The trim removed 4 bases at V and 3 bases at J, leaving 5 bases unmatched. The CDR3 has 16 residues. Per germline, CDR1 LNHDA and CDR2 SQIVND (reference sequence). The CDR3 is CASSSRTSGMTDTQYF. CDR3 in DNA: TGTGCCAGTAGTAGCCGGACTAGCGGGATGACAGATACGCAGTATTTT.

This clonotype was observed at least ten times. Germline is not matched at one junction end, which may reflect a read error. The chain has TRBV5-1 and TRBJ2-3, with 11 nucleotides matching TRBD2. Germline V gene sequence: CDR1 SGHRS, CDR2 YFSETQ. The CDR3 runs 16 residues. CDR3 nucleotide sequence: TGTGCCAGCAGCTTGGGACTAGCGGCTAGCACAGATACGCAGTATTTT. It yields the protein CASSLGLAASTDTQYF. The full variable domain, its missing parts supplied by reference TRBV5-1 and TRBJ2-3, is KAGVTQTPRYLIKTRGQQVTLSCSPISGHRSVSWYQQTPGQGLQFLFEYFSETQRNKGNFPGRFSGRQFSNSRSEMNVSTLELGDSALYLCASSLGLAASTDTQYFGPGTRLTVL.

V and J are TRBV14 and TRBJ1-6; D gene unclear. This CDR3 has 16 amino acids. Germline lookup yields CDR1 SGHDN and CDR2 FVKESK. The V end was cut by 0 bases, the J end by 6 bases, with 12 bases between. This chain's CDR3 is CASSQDRAEINSPLHF. The CDR3 DNA is TGTGCCAGCAGCCAAGATCGGGCAGAGATTAATTCACCCCTCCACTTT. Full variable domain (missing parts from reference TRBV14 and TRBJ1-6): EAGVTQFPSHSVIEKGQTVTLRCDPISGHDNLYWYRRVMGKEIKFLLHFVKESKQDESGMPNNRFLAERTGGTYSTLKVQPAELEDSGVYFCASSQDRAEINSPLHFGNGTRLTVT.